This T cell receptor (beta chain) was documented in a study of OX40 agonist ivuxolimab in advanced cancers. Study findings and constraints: What antigens the expanded peripheral T cells recognized was never established.

As to this clone: Its target is unknown.

Sequenced by immunoSEQ multiplex PCR; TCRdb stores in-frame clones only, minus some. The sample shows about 52,000 clones, roughly nine tenths of them seen only once. Germline loops: CDR1 MNHEY, CDR2 SVGAGI. V dropped 7 bases and J dropped 9 bases, with 19 bases sitting between them. This CDR3 is 13 amino acids long. This chain joins TRBV6-5 and TRBJ2-7; the D gene could be TRBD1 or TRBD2 (5 bases each). Sequencing used CD4+ or CD8+ T cells sorted from blood, obtained in a trial of the OX40 agonist ivuxolimab. This sequence was found in an adult with an advanced solid tumor such as melanoma, head and neck, liver or kidney cancer. The CDR3 DNA reads TGTGCCAGCACTCTACGATGGGGGTCTGGGCAGTACTTC. It translates to CASTLRWGSGQYF.